Shown below are 22 T cell receptor beta chains from a single sample sequenced in a study of blood T cell repertoires in COVID-19. The method was immunoSEQ multiplex PCR; TCRdb's version includes in-frame clones alone and lacks a portion of them. The sample includes under 200,000 clones, about 85% seen only once; the top ten take approximately 8.1%. Material for sequencing was peripheral blood. Source of these receptors: a woman over 75 with COVID-19, enrolled during active disease.

V is TRBV6-5 and J is TRBJ2-1; TRBD2 is a possible D gene (5 bases). V was shortened by 0 bases and J by 16 bases, with 19 bases between the two germline ends. The length of the CDR3 is 14 residues. CDR1 MNHEY and CDR2 SVGAGI come from the germline V gene. In DNA form, the CDR3 reads TGTGCCAGCAGTTACTCCGGACGGGGAGAAAAGAGTTTCTTC. It specifies CASSYSGRGEKSFF.

The chain has TRBV19 and TRBJ1-1, with D possibly TRBD1 on 6 matching bases. In germline, CDR1 is LNHDA, CDR2 SQIVND (reference sequence). CDR3 length: 11 amino acids. Trimming took 4 bases from V and 9 from J, leaving 9 bases between them. DNA for the CDR3: TGTGCCAGTAGTAATACAGGGAAAGCTTTCTTT. Protein product: CASSNTGKAFF.

The rearrangement joins TRBV19 to TRBJ1-5; D is ambiguous. V was trimmed by 5 bases and J by 1 base, leaving 9 bases between them. The germline V gene encodes CDR1 LNHDA and CDR2 SQIVND (reference sequence). The CDR3 consists of 14 residues. The CDR3 spells CASSVYRSNQPQHF. The CDR3 DNA sequence: TGTGCCAGTAGTGTGTATCGGAGCAATCAGCCCCAGCATTTT.

J is TRBJ2-1 and V is TRBV3-1 (or the pseudogene TRBV3-2), with 10 nucleotides matching TRBD2. The J segment lost 9 bases and the V segment lost 4 bases, leaving 6 bases of the junction unmatched. This CDR3 region has 14 residues. Germline V gene data show CDR1 as LGHDT and CDR2 as YNNKEL (reference sequence). The CDR3 DNA reads as TGTGCCAGCAGCCGAGGGCTAGCGGGGGCTGAGCAGTTCTTC. Encoded protein: CASSRGLAGAEQFF.

This rearrangement joins TRBV7-8 to TRBJ1-2; 7 bases align to TRBD1. Germline V lookup: CDR1 SGHVS, CDR2 FQNEAQ. The CDR3 contains 13 residues. V shed 1 base, J shed 6 bases, and the junction held 2 bases outside the gene matches. As DNA, the CDR3 is TGTGCCAGCAGCTTAGGGACAGGAAATGGCTACACCTTC. Encoded protein: CASSLGTGNGYTF.

In this sample, this clone turned up once. This chain joins TRBV15 and TRBJ1-2; D is perhaps TRBD1 (6 bases). Germline V gives CDR1 LNHNV, CDR2 YYDKDF (reference sequence). There are 14 residues in the CDR3. The germline V and J ends were trimmed by 3 bases and 4 bases, with 12 bases remaining between them. As DNA, the CDR3 is TGTGCCACCAGCAGGGACAGAGCCAGCTATGGCTACACCTTC. Protein product: CATSRDRASYGYTF. The full variable domain, in which reference TRBV15 and TRBJ1-2 provide the parts outside the CDR3, is DAMVIQNPRYQVTQFGKPVTLSCSQTLNHNVMYWYQQKSSQAPKLLFHYYDKDFNNEADTPDNFQSRRPNTSFCFLDIRSPGLGDTAMYLCATSRDRASYGYTFGSGTRLTVV.

This clone is a singleton in its sample. The chain joins TRBV11-2 to TRBJ2-5; D is unresolved. V lost 3 bases, J lost 5 bases, and 10 bases lay in between. CDR1 and CDR2 (germline): SGHAT, FQNNGV. This CDR3 region has 13 residues. CDR3 sequence: CASSLRLGETQYF. The CDR3 DNA sequence: TGTGCCAGCAGCTTGAGACTTGGGGAGACCCAGTACTTC. The full variable domain, with the rest looked up from reference TRBV11-2 and TRBJ2-5, is EAGVAQSPRYKIIEKRQSVAFWCNPISGHATLYWYQQILGQGPKLLIQFQNNGVVDDSQLPKDRFSAERLKGVDSTLKIQPAKLEDSAVYLCASSLRLGETQYFGPGTRLLVL.

The chain carries TRBV7-6 and TRBJ2-5; possible D gene TRBD1, 6 bases. This CDR3 spans 12 amino acids. Germline V gene lookup returns CDR1 SGHVS and CDR2 FNYEAQ. The ends were cut back, 8 bases at V and 3 bases at J, with 10 bases in the middle. The CDR3 here is CASVQGKETQYF. DNA for the CDR3: TGTGCCAGCGTGCAGGGGAAAGAGACCCAGTACTTC.

The DNA of the CDR3 is TGTGCCAGCAGTTACCAAGACAGGGATGGCTACACCTTC. Protein sequence: CASSYQDRDGYTF. The chain is built from TRBV6-6 and TRBJ1-2; 7 positions agree with TRBD1. CDR1 and CDR2 (germline): MNHNY, SVGAGI (reference sequence). This CDR3 has 13 amino acids. Trimming at V came to 2 bases and at J to 6 bases, leaving 3 bases not matched to a gene.

CDR3 coding DNA: TGTGCCAGCGGGCCGGGACAGGATCGAGGAAACACCATATATTTT. This codes for CASGPGQDRGNTIYF. The chain carries TRBV4-2 and TRBJ1-3, with 8 bases lining up with TRBD1. Germline CDR1 is LGHNA and CDR2 is YNFKEQ. This CDR3 contains 15 residues. The junction had 10 bases not matched to a gene; V was cut back by 8 bases and J by 4 bases.

This chain connects TRBV5-4 to TRBJ1-2; D is unclear. CDR1 is SGHNT and CDR2 is YYREEE in the germline V gene (reference sequence). CDR3 size: 14 residues. Trimming removed 5 bases at V and 4 bases at J, with 15 bases between. The CDR3 sequence is CASSDEGHSYGYTF. The CDR3, as DNA: TGTGCCAGCAGTGACGAGGGTCACAGCTATGGCTACACCTTC. Full variable domain (outside the CDR3, taken from reference TRBV5-4 and TRBJ1-2): ETGVTQSPTHLIKTRGQQVTLRCSSQSGHNTVSWYQQALGQGPQFIFQYYREEENGRGNFPPRFSGLQFPNYSSELNVNALELDDSALYLCASSDEGHSYGYTFGSGTRLTVV.

V usage is TRBV19 and J usage is TRBJ1-5, with 9 bases aligning to TRBD1. V shed 10 bases and J 5 bases; nucleotides not matched to a gene: 6. The CDR3 runs to 13 residues. Germline CDR1 LNHDA, CDR2 SQIVND (reference sequence). DNA of the CDR3: TGTGCCACCGGGGACAGGGATCATCAGCCCCAGCATTTT. Translating it yields CATGDRDHQPQHF.

The CDR3 bases are TGTGCCAGCAGTTATTGGGCAGGATCTGGAAACACCATATATTTT. This translates into CASSYWAGSGNTIYF. The chain uses TRBV6-6 and TRBJ1-3; no clear D. Germline V gives CDR1 MNHNY, CDR2 SVGAGI (reference sequence). V was trimmed by 3 bases and J by 1 base, leaving 10 bases between them. The CDR3 totals 15 residues.

The gene calls are TRBV19 and TRBJ2-3; D is possibly TRBD1 (8 bases). The V and J ends lost 5 bases and 11 bases respectively, with 17 bases between them. The length of the CDR3 is 13 residues. Germline V gives CDR1 LNHDA, CDR2 SQIVND (reference sequence). The CDR3 sequence: CASSVTGGGGQYF. The CDR3, as DNA: TGTGCCAGTAGTGTCACAGGGGGAGGGGGGCAGTATTTT. The variable domain in full, completed from reference TRBV19 and TRBJ2-3, reads DGGITQSPKYLFRKEGQNVTLSCEQNLNHDAMYWYRQDPGQGLRLIYYSQIVNDFQKGDIAEGYSVSREKKESFPLTVTSAQKNPTAFYLCASSVTGGGGQYFGPGTRLTVL.

The chain uses TRBV6-1 and TRBJ2-7, with 10 bases identical to TRBD1. The CDR3 is 16 residues long. V was clipped by 0 bases and J by 4 bases; unmatched bases: 6. Germline CDR1 reads MNHNS; CDR2 reads SASEGT. Here the CDR3 DNA reads TGTGCCAGCAGTGAAGCCGAGACAGGGGGCGGGTACGAGCAGTACTTC. Its protein is CASSEAETGGGYEQYF.

The genes are TRBV19 and TRBJ1-1; a possible D gene is TRBD1 (5 bases). This CDR3 has 16 amino acids. Germline V CDR1 and CDR2: LNHDA, SQIVND (reference sequence). Trimming pared 6 bases from V and 1 base from J, leaving 18 bases between. CDR3 residues: CASRPTQGSQNTEAFF. CDR3 sequence (DNA): TGTGCCAGTAGGCCGACCCAGGGATCTCAGAACACTGAAGCTTTCTTT.

The chain is built from TRBV9 and TRBJ1-6, with a weak D call TRBD1 (6 bases). Trimming took 5 bases from V and 7 from J, leaving 13 bases between them. CDR1 is SGDLS and CDR2 is YYNGEE in the germline V gene. The CDR3 runs 14 residues. In DNA, the CDR3 is TGTGCCAGCAGTGCCCGGACAGAAAATTCACCCCTCCACTTT. Translating it yields CASSARTENSPLHF. The whole variable domain, remainder taken from reference TRBV9 and TRBJ1-6, is DSGVTQTPKHLITATGQRVTLRCSPRSGDLSVYWYQQSLDQGLQFLIQYYNGEERAKGNILERFSAQQFPDLHSELNLSSLELGDSALYFCASSARTENSPLHFGNGTRLTVT.

This clone was observed once. The gene calls are TRBV11-1 and TRBJ2-1; 7 bases agree with TRBD2. Per germline, CDR1 SGHAT and CDR2 FQDESV (reference sequence). The CDR3 covers 16 residues. V lost 6 bases and J lost 2; bases outside the gene matches: 10. The CDR3 protein is CASRTSSGATYNEQFF. The CDR3 coding sequence is TGTGCCAGCAGAACCTCGAGCGGGGCCACCTACAATGAGCAGTTCTTC.

The chain links TRBV25-1 to TRBJ1-4; weak D call: TRBD1 (6 bases). The V gene lost 4 bases and the J gene lost 5 bases, with 14 bases spanning the gap. CDR1 is MGHDK and CDR2 is SYGVNS in the germline V gene. The CDR3 contains 15 residues. CDR3 nucleotide sequence: TGTGCCAGCAGTGGGGCACGACAGGAGAATGAAAAACTGTTTTTT. This gives the protein CASSGARQENEKLFF.

The chain employs TRBV18 and TRBJ1-2; TRBD1 matches 10 bases. This CDR3 contains 14 residues. Trimming at V came to 8 bases and at J to 6 bases, leaving 9 bases not matched to a gene. Germline-derived CDR1 and CDR2 are KGHSH and LQKENI. The CDR3 loop reads CASTPGQGKNGYTF. The CDR3 DNA reads TGTGCCAGCACCCCGGGACAGGGGAAAAATGGCTACACCTTC.

This chain uses TRBV5-1 with TRBJ1-4; a possible D gene is TRBD1 (5 bases). Germline loops: CDR1 SGHRS, CDR2 YFSETQ. CDR3 size: 14 residues. Trimming removed 2 bases at V and 8 bases at J, with 13 bases between. For the CDR3, the DNA is TGCGCCAGCAGCTTAGGGGATTTTGAGGAAAAACTGTTTTTT. It encodes CASSLGDFEEKLFF.

The chain combines TRBV24-1 with TRBJ2-1; tentative D call: TRBD2 (5 bases). Trimming removed 0 bases at V and 4 bases at J, with 9 bases between. Germline assignment: CDR1 KGHDR and CDR2 SFDVKD. This CDR3 spans 15 amino acids. CDR3 in amino acids: CATSDLSGNYNEQFF. CDR3 coding DNA: TGTGCCACCAGTGATTTGAGCGGTAATTACAATGAGCAGTTCTTC.